This T cell receptor (beta chain) was documented in a study of identical twins. Each CDR3 protein is one row after TCRdb ran MiXCR on the 5' RACE reads. The sample contains about 460,000 distinct CDR3 sequences, more than 13% of which appear only once. The V and J ends lost 7 bases and 14 bases, in that order; junction bases with no gene match: 10. This CDR3 spans 11 amino acids. CDR1 is SQVTM and CDR2 is ANQGSEA in the germline V gene. A further study also used this sample, focusing on yellow fever vaccine responses in identical twins.

Sequencing was performed on CD4+ T cells sorted from blood. The J gene is TRBJ1-2, the V gene TRBV29-1, with 10 bases fitting TRBD1. The TCR originated in a woman between 18 and 29 years old in good health. The CDR3 loop is CSARDRGKLTF. CDR3 nucleotide sequence: TGCAGCGCTCGGGACAGGGGAAAATTAACCTTC.